This TCR beta chain was obtained from a study of technical replicates of blood from a handful of donors. The repertoire was sequenced with immunoSEQ multiplex PCR; TCRdb's copy has only in-frame clones and lacks some. The table shows approximately 58,000 clones, with 70% to 90% occurring only once. The V gene's germline CDR1 is SQVTM and CDR2 ANQGSEA. Germline trimming cut 3 bases from V and 3 bases from J; bases unmatched to any gene: 6. This CDR3 has 15 residues. Sequencing was done on a sample of PBMCs. The TCR originated in a human donor in good health. Some clones in this sample may be carry-over from other donors' samples. This chain joins TRBV29-1 and TRBJ2-3; TRBD2 agrees at 10 bases. DNA of the CDR3: TGCAGCGTTGACTTCAGCGGGGGGGCGACAGATACGCAGTATTTT. This gives the protein CSVDFSGGATDTQYF.